This entry concerns a single T cell receptor beta chain. Its matching antigen is unknown. The sample originates from a study of shared clonotypes between healthy human individuals. This CDR3 is 14 amino acids long. Looked up from germline, CDR1 is MNHEY and CDR2 is SVGAGI. V shed 10 bases and J shed 2 bases, with 15 bases lying between them. General study findings and limits: When naive CD4 clonotypes were compared across a few donors, 4% to 6.5% were shared.

Each subset's genomic DNA was shared equally among a number of immunoSEQ plates. This table comes from immunoSEQ multiplex PCR, and its TCRdb copy is limited to in-frame clones, with some not included. The repertoire consists of 2 million to 2.5 million clones, with more than 90% occurring once and the leading ten covering approximately 0.13%. The chain carries TRBV6-5 and TRBJ2-1; D could derive from TRBD1 or TRBD2 (5 bases each). Material for sequencing was naive CD4+ T cells sorted from blood. Specified subset: CD45RA+ positively selected. This TCR was recovered from a young man in good health. The CDR3 DNA reads as TGTGCCACAGGCAGGGCCGGGACCTACAATGAGCAGTTCTTC. It translates to CATGRAGTYNEQFF.